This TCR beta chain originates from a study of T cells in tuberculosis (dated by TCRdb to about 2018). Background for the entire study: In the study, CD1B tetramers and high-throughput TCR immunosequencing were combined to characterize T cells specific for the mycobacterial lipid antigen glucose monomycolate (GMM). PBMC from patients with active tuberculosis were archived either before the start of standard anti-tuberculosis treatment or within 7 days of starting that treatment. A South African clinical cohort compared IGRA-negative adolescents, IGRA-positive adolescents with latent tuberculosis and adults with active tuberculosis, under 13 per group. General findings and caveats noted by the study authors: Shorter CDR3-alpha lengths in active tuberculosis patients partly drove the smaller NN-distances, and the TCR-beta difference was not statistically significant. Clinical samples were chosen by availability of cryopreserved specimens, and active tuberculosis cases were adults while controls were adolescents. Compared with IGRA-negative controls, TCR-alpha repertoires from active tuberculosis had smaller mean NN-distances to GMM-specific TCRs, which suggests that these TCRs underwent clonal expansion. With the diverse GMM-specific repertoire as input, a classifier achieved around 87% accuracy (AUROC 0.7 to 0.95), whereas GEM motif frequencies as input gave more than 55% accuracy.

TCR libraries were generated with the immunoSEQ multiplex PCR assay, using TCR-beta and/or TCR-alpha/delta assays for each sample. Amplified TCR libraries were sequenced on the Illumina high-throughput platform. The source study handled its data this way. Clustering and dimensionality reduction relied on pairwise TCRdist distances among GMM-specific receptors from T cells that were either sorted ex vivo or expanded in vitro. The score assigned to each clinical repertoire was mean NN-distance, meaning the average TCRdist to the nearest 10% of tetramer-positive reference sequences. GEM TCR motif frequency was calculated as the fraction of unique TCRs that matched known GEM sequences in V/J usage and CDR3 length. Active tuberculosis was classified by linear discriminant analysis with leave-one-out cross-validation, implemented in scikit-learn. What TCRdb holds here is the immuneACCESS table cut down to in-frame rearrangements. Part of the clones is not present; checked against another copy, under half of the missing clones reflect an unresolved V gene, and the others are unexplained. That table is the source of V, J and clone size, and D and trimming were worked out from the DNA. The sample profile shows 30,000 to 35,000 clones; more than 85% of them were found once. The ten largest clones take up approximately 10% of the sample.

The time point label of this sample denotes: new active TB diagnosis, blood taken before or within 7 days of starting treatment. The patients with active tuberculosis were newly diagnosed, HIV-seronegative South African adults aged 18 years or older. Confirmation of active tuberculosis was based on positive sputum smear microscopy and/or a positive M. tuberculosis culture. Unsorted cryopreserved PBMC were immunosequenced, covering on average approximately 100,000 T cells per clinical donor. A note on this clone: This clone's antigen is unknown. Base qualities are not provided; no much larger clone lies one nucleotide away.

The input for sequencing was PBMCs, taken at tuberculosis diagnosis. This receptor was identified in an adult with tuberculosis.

The sequence in DNA is TGCGCCAGCAGCCAAGAGGGGGGCAGGGGGGCCTACGAGCAGTACTTC. Translated, it reads CASSQEGGRGAYEQYF. The chain uses TRBV4-1 and TRBJ2-7; the D gene is possibly TRBD1, with 7 bases matching. Via the germline V gene, CDR1 is MGHRA and CDR2 YSYEKL. From cysteine to phenylalanine, the CDR3 is 16 amino acids long. Left in the record is the CDR3 DNA by itself, 48 bases read in frame from the first base. Trimming takes 0 bases from V and 2 bases from J, and the germline ends sit 14 bases apart.